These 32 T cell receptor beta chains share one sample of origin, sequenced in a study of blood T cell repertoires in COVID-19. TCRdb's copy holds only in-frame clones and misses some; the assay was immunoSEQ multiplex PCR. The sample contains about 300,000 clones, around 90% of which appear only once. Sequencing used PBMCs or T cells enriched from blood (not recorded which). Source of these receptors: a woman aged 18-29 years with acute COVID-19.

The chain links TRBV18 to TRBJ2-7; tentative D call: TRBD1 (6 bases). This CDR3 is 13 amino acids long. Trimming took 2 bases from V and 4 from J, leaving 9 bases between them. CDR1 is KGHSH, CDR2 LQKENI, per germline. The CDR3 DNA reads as TGTGCCAGCTCACCAGGGGACATTTACGAGCAGTACTTC. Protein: CASSPGDIYEQYF.

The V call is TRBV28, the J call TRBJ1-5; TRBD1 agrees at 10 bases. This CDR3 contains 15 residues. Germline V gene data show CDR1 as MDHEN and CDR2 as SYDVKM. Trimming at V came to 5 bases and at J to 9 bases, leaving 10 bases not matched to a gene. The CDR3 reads CASSEGQGIPWPQHF. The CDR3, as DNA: TGTGCCAGCAGTGAGGGACAGGGGATCCCATGGCCCCAGCATTTT.

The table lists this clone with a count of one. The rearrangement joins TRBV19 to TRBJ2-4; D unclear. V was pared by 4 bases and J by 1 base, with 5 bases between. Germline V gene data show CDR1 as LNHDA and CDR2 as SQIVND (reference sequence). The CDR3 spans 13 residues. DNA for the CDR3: TGTGCCAGTAGTAACAGCGCCAAAAACATTCAGTACTTC. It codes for CASSNSAKNIQYF.

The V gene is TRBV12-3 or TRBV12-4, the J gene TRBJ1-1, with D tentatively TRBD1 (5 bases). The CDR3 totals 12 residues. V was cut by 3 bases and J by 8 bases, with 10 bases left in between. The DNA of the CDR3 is TGTGCCAGCAGTTTGGTACAGGCGGAAGCTTTCTTT. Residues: CASSLVQAEAFF.

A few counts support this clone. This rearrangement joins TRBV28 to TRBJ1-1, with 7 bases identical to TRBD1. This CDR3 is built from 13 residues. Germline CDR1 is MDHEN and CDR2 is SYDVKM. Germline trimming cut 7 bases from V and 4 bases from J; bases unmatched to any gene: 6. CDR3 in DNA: TGTGCCAGCACGGCAGGGGGTACCACTGAAGCTTTCTTT. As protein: CASTAGGTTEAFF.

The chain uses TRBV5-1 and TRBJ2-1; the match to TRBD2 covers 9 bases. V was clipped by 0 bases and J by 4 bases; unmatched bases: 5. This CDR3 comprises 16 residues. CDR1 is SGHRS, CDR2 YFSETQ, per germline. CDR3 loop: CASSLAETSGYNEQFF. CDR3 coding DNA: TGCGCCAGCAGCTTGGCCGAGACTAGCGGATACAATGAGCAGTTCTTC.

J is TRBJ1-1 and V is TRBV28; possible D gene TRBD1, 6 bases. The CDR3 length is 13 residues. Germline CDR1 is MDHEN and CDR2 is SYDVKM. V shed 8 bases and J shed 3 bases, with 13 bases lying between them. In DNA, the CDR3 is TGTGCCAGCTTGAGACAGGTTCACACTGAAGCTTTCTTT. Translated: CASLRQVHTEAFF.

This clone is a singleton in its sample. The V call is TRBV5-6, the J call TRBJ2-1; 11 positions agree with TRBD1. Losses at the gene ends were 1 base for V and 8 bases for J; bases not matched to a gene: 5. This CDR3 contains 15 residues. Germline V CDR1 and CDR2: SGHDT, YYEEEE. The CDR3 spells CASSLRTGGRDEQFF. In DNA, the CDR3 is TGTGCCAGCAGCTTGCGGACAGGGGGCAGGGATGAGCAGTTCTTC.

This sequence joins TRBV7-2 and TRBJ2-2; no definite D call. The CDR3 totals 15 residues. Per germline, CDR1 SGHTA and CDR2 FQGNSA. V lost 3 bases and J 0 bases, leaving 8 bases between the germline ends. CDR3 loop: CASSFVTANTGELFF. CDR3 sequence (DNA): TGTGCCAGCAGCTTTGTTACGGCGAACACCGGGGAGCTGTTTTTT.

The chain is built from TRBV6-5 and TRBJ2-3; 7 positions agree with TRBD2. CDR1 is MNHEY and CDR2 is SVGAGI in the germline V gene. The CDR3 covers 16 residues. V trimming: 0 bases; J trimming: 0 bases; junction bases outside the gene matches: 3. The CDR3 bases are TGTGCCAGCAGTTACTCGGGGCGGGGGAGCACAGATACGCAGTATTTT. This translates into CASSYSGRGSTDTQYF.

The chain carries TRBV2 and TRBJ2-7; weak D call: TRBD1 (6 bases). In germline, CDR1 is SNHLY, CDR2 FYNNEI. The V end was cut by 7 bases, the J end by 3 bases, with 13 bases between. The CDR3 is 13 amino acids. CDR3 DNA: TGTGCCAGCAAGGGGGAAGGGCTCTACGAGCAGTACTTC. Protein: CASKGEGLYEQYF.

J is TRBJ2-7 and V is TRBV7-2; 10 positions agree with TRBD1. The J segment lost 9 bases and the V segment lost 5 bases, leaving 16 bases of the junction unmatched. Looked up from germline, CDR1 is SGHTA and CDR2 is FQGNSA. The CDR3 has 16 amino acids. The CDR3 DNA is TGTGCCAGCAGCCGTACTGGCCGGGACAGGGGTGCGGTGCAGTACTTC. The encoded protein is CASSRTGRDRGAVQYF. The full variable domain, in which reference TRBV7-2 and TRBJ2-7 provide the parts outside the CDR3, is GAGVSQSPSNKVTEKGKDVELRCDPISGHTALYWYRQSLGQGLEFLIYFQGNSAPDKSGLPSDRFSAERTGGSVSTLTIQRTQQEDSAVYLCASSRTGRDRGAVQYFGPGTRLTVT.

The CDR3 DNA reads as TGTGCCAGTAGGGCGGGAGCGGGAGATACGCAGTATTTT. Amino acid sequence: CASRAGAGDTQYF. The chain links TRBV19 to TRBJ2-3; 7 bases are a match to TRBD2. The V segment lost 6 bases and the J segment 5 bases; nucleotides outside the gene matches: 5. Germline values: CDR1 LNHDA, CDR2 SQIVND (reference sequence). The CDR3 contains 13 residues.

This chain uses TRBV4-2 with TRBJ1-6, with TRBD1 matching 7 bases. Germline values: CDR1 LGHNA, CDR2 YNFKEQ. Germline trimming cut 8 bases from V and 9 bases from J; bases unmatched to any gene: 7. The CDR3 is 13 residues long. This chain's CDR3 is CASSSHRGSPLHF. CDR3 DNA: TGTGCCAGCTCCTCCCACAGGGGTTCACCCCTCCACTTT.

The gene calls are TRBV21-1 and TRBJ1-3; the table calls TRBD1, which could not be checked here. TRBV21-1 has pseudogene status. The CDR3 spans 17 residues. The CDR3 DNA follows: TGTGCCAGCAGCGCCCGACAGGGGGTATACTCTGGAAACACCATATATTTT. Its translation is CASSARQGVYSGNTIYF.

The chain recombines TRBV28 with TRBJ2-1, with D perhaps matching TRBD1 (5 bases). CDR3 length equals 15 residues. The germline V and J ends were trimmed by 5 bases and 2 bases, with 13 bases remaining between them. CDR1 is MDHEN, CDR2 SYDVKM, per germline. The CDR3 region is CASSRGQDTYNEQFF. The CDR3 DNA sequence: TGTGCCAGCAGTAGGGGTCAGGACACCTACAATGAGCAGTTCTTC.

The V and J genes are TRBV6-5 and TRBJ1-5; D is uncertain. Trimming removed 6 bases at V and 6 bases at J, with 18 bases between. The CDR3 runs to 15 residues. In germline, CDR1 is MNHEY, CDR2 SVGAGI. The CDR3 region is CASSLAWESAQPQHF. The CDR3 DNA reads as TGTGCCAGCAGCCTAGCCTGGGAGTCGGCTCAGCCCCAGCATTTT.

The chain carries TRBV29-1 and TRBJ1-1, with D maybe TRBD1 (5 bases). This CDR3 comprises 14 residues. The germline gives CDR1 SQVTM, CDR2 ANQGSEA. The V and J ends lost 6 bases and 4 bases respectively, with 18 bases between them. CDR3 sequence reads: CSVAQTVPGTEAFF. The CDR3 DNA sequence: TGCAGCGTAGCGCAGACAGTCCCCGGCACTGAAGCTTTCTTT. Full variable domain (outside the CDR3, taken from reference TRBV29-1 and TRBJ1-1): SAVISQKPSRDICQRGTSLTIQCQVDSQVTMMFWYRQQPGQSLTLIATANQGSEATYESGFVIDKFPISRPNLTFSTLTVSNMSPEDSSIYLCSVAQTVPGTEAFFGQGTRLTVV.

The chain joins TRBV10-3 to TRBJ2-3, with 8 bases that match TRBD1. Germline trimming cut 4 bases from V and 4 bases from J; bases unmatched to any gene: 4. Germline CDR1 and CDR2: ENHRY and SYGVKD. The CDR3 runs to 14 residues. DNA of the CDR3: TGTGCCATCAGTGGAATACAGGGGGCAGATACGCAGTATTTT. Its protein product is CAISGIQGADTQYF.

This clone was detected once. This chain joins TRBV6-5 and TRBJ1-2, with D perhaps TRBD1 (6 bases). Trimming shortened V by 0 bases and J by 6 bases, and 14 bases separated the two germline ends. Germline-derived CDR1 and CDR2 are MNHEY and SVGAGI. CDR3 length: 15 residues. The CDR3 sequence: CASSYSRGRRNGYTF. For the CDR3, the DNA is TGTGCCAGCAGTTACTCCAGGGGCCGGAGAAATGGCTACACCTTC.

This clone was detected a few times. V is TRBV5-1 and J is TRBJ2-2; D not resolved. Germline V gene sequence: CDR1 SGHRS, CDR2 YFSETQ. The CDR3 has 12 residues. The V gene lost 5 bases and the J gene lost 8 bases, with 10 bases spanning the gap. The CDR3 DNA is TGCGCCAGCAGGCCAGCGTTGGGGGAGCTGTTTTTT. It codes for CASRPALGELFF.

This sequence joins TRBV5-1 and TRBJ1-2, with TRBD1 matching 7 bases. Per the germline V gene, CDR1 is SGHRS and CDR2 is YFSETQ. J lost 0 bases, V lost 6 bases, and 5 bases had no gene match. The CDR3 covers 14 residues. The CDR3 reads CASKEGAANYGYTF. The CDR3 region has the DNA TGCGCCAGCAAGGAGGGGGCAGCTAACTATGGCTACACCTTC.

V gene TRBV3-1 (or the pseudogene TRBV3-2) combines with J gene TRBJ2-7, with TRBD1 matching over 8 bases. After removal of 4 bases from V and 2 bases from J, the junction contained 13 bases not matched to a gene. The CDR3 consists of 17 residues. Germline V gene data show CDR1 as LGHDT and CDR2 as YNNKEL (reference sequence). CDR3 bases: TGTGCCAGCAGCCCCCCTCCCCGCCCGGGACAGGCCTACGAGCAGTACTTC. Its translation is CASSPPPRPGQAYEQYF.

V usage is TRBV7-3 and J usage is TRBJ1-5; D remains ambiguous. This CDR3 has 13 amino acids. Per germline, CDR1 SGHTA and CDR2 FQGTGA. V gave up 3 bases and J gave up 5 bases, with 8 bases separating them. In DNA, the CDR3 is TGTGCCAGCAGCTTTGTAGGAGATCAGCCCCAGCATTTT. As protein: CASSFVGDQPQHF.

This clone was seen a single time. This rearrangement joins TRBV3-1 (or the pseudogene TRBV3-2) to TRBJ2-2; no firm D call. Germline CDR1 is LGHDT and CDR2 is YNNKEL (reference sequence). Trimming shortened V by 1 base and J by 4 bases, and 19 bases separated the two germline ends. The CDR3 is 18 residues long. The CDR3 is CASSQGPVRRPFTGELFF. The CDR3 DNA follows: TGTGCCAGCAGCCAAGGGCCCGTGAGGCGACCCTTCACCGGGGAGCTGTTTTTT.

CDR3: CASSLTEKNIQYF. CDR3 in DNA: TGTGCCAGCAGCCTCACAGAGAAAAACATTCAGTACTTC. The chain links TRBV28 to TRBJ2-4; D unresolved. Germline V lookup: CDR1 MDHEN, CDR2 SYDVKM. Trimming pared 6 bases from V and 4 bases from J, leaving 10 bases between. This CDR3 has 13 amino acids.

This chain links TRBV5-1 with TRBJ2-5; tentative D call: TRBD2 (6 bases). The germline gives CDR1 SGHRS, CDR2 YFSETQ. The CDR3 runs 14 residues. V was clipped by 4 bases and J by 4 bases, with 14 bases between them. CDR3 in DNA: TGCGCCAGCAGCGAACCGGGAGTCGCAGAGACCCAGTACTTC. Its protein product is CASSEPGVAETQYF.

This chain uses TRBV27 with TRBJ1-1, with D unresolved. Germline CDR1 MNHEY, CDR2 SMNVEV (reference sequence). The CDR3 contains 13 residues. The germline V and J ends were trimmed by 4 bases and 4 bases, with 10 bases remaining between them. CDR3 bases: TGTGCCAGCAGTTCGCGAGGGAGCACTGAAGCTTTCTTT. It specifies CASSSRGSTEAFF.

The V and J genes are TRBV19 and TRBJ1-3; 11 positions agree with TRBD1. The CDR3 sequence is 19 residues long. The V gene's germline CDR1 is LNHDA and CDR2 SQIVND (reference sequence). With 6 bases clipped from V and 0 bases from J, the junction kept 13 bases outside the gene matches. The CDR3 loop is CASRALGTGGQYSGNTIYF. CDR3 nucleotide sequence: TGTGCCAGTAGAGCCCTCGGGACAGGGGGTCAATACTCTGGAAACACCATATATTTT.

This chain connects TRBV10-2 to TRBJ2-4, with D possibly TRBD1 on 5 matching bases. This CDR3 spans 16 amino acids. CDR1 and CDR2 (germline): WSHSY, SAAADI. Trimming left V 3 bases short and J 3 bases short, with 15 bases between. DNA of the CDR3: TGCGCCAGCAGTGAACGCAGGGTCAGCGACAAAAACATTCAGTACTTC. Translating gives CASSERRVSDKNIQYF.

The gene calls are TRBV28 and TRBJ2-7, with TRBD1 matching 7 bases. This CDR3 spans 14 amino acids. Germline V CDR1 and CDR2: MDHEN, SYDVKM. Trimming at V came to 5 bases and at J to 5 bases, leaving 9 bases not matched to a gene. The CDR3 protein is CASSTPTGFHEQYF. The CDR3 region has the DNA TGTGCCAGCAGTACCCCGACAGGGTTTCACGAGCAGTACTTC.

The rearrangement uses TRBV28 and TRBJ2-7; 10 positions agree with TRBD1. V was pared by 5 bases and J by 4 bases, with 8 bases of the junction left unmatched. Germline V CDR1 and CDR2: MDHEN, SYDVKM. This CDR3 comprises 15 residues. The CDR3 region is CASSPPGQGLYEQYF. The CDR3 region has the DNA TGTGCCAGCAGTCCACCGGGACAGGGGCTTTACGAGCAGTACTTC.